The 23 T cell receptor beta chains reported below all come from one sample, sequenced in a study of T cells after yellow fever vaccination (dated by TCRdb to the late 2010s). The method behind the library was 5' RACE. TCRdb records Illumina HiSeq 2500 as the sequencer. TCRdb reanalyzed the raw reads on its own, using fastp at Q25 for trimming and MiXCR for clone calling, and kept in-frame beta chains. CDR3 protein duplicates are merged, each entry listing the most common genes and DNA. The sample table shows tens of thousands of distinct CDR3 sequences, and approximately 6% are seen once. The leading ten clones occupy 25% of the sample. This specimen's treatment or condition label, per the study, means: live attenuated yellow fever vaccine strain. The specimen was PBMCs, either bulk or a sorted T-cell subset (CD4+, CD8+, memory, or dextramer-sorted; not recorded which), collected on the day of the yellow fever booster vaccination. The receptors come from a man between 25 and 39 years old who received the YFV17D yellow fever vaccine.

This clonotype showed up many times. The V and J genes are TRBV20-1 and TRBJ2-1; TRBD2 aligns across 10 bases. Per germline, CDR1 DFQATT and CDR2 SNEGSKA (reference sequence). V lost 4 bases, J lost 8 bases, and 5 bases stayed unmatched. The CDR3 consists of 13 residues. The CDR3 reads CSATGTSVHEQFF. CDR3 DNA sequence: TGCAGTGCTACTGGGACTAGCGTCCATGAGCAGTTCTTC.

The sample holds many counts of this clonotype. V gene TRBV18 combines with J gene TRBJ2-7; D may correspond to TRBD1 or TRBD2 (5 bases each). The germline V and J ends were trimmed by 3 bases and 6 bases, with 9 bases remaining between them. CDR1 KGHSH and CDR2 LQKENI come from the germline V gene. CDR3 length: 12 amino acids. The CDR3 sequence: CASSPGEPEQYF. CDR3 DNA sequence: TGTGCCAGCTCACCGGGGGAGCCCGAGCAGTACTTC.

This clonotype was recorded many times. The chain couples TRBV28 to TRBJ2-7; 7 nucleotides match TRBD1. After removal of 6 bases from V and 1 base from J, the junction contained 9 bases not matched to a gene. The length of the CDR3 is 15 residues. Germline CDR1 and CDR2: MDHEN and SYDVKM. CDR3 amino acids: CASRVDRASSYEQYF. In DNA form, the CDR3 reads TGTGCCAGCAGGGTAGACAGGGCCAGTTCCTACGAGCAGTACTTC.

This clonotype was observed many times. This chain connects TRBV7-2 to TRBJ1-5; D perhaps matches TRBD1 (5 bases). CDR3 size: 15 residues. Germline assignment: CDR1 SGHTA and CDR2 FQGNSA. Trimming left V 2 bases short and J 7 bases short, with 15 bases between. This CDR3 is CASSLFGQGGQPQHF. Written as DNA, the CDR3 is TGTGCCAGCAGCTTATTTGGGCAGGGTGGGCAGCCCCAGCATTTT.

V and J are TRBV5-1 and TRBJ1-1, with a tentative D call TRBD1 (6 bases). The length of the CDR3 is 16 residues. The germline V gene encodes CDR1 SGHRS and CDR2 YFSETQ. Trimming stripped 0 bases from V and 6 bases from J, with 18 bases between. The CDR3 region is CASSLEGGREGAEAFF. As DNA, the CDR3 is TGCGCCAGCAGCTTGGAAGGTGGCAGGGAGGGGGCTGAAGCTTTCTTT.

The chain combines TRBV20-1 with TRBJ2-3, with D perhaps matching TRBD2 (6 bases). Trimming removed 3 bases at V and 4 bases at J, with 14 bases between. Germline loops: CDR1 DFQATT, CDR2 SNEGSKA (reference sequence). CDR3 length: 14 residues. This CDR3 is CSARVTRISDTQYF. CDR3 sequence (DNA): TGCAGTGCTAGGGTGACTAGAATCTCAGATACGCAGTATTTT.

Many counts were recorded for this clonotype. The CDR3 here is CASSQGVHMVEQYF. Written as DNA, the CDR3 is TGTGCCAGCAGCCAAGGGGTCCATATGGTAGAGCAGTACTTC. This sequence joins TRBV3-1 and TRBJ2-7; D remains ambiguous. CDR1 and CDR2 (germline): LGHDT, YNNKEL (reference sequence). CDR3 length equals 14 residues. The V gene lost 1 base and the J gene lost 7 bases, with 14 bases spanning the gap.

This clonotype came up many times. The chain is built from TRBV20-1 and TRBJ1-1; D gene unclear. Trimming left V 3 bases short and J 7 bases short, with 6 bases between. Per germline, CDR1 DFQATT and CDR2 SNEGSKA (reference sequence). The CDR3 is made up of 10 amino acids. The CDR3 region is CSASFDEAFF. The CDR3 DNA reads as TGCAGTGCTAGTTTCGATGAAGCTTTCTTT.

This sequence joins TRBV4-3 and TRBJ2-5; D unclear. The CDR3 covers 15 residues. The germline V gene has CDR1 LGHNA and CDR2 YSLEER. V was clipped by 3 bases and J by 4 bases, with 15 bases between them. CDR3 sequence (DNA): TGCGCCAGCAGCCAGGGTAGTGGTAGTCGAGAGACCCAGTACTTC. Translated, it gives CASSQGSGSRETQYF.

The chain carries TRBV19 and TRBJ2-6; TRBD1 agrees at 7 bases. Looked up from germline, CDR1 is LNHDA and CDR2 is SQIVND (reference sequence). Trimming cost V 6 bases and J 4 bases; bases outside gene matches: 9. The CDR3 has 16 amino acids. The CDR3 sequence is CASSRQGTGGANVLTF. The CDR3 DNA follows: TGTGCCAGTAGCCGACAGGGAACAGGGGGGGCCAACGTCCTGACTTTC.

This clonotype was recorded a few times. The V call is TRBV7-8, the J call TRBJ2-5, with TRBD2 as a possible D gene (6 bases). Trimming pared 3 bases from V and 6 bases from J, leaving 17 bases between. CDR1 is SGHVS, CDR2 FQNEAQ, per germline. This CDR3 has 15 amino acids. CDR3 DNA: TGTGCCAGCAGCTTTGTAACGGGAGTTGGAAAGACCCAGTACTTC. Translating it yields CASSFVTGVGKTQYF.

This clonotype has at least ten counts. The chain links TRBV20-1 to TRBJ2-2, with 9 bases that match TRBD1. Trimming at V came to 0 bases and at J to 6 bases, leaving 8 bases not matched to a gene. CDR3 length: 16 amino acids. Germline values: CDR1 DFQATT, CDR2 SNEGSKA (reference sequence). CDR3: CSARDPRTGEAGELFF. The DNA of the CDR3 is TGCAGTGCTAGAGATCCCCGGACAGGGGAGGCCGGGGAGCTGTTTTTT.

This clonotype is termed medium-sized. CDR3 amino acids: CASSQGLAGEVSYEQYF. The CDR3 nucleotides are TGCGCCAGCAGCCAGGGACTAGCGGGAGAAGTCTCCTACGAGCAGTACTTC. The J gene is TRBJ2-7, the V gene TRBV4-1; TRBD2 matches 14 bases. Unmatched junction bases numbered 4, after V lost 3 bases and J lost 0 bases. Per the germline V gene, CDR1 is MGHRA and CDR2 is YSYEKL. The CDR3 is 17 residues long.

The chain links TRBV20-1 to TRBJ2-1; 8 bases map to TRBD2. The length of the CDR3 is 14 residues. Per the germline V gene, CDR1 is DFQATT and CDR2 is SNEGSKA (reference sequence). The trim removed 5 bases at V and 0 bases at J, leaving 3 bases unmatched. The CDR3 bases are TGCAGTGCTTTAAGCGGGAGCTCCTACAATGAGCAGTTCTTC. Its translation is CSALSGSSYNEQFF.

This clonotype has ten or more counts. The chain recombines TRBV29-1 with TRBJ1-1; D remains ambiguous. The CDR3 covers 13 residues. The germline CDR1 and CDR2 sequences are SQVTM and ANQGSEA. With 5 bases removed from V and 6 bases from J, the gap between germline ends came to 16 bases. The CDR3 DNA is TGCAGCGTTAACACGATGGCCTGGGCTGAAGCTTTCTTT. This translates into CSVNTMAWAEAFF. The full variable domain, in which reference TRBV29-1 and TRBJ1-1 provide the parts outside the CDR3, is SAVISQKPSRDICQRGTSLTIQCQVDSQVTMMFWYRQQPGQSLTLIATANQGSEATYESGFVIDKFPISRPNLTFSTLTVSNMSPEDSSIYLCSVNTMAWAEAFFGQGTRLTVV.

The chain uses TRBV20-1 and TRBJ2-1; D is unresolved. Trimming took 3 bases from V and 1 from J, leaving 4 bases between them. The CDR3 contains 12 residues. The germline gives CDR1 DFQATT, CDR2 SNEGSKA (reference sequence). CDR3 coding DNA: TGCAGTGCTAGCGCTTCCTACAATGAGCAGTTCTTC. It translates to CSASASYNEQFF.

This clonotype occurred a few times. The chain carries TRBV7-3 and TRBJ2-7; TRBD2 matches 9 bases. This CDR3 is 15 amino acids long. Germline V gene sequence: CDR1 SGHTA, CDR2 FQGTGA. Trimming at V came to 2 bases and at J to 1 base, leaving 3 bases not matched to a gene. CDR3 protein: CASSLGAGGSYEQYF. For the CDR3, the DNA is TGTGCCAGCAGCTTAGGAGCGGGAGGTTCCTACGAGCAGTACTTC.

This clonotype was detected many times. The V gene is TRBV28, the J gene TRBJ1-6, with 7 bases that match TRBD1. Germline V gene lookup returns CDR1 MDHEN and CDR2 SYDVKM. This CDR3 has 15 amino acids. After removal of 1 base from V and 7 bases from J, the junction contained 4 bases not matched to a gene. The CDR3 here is CASSLFRDSNSPLHF. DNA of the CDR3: TGTGCCAGCAGTTTATTTCGGGACAGCAATTCACCCCTCCACTTT. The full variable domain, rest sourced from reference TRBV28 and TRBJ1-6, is DVKVTQSSRYLVKRTGEKVFLECVQDMDHENMFWYRQDPGLGLRLIYFSYDVKMKEKGDIPEGYSVSREKKERFSLILESASTNQTSMYLCASSLFRDSNSPLHFGNGTRLTVT.

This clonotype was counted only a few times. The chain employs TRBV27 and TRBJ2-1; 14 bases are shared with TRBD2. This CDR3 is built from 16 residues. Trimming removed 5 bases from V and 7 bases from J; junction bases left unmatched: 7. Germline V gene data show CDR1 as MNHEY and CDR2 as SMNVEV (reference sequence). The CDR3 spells CASSPGLAGVQNEQFF. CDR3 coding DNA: TGTGCCAGCAGTCCGGGACTAGCGGGAGTCCAAAATGAGCAGTTCTTC.

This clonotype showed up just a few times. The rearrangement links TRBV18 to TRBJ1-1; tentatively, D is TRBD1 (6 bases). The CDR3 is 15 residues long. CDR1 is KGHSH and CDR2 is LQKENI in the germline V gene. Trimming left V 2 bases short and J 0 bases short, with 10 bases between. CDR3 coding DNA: TGTGCCAGCTCACCAAACGGGGGCGTGAACACTGAAGCTTTCTTT. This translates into CASSPNGGVNTEAFF. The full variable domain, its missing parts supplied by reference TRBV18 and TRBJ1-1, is NAGVMQNPRHLVRRRGQEARLRCSPMKGHSHVYWYRQLPEEGLKFMVYLQKENIIDESGMPKERFSAEFPKEGPSILRIQQVVRGDSAAYFCASSPNGGVNTEAFFGQGTRLTVV.

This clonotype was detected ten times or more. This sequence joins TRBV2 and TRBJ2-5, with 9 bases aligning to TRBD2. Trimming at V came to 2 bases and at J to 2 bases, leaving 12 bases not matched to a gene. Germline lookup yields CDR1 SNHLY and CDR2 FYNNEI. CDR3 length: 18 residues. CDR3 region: CASSEKVIVLAGQETQYF. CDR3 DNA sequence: TGTGCCAGCAGTGAAAAGGTTATAGTCCTAGCGGGGCAAGAGACCCAGTACTTC. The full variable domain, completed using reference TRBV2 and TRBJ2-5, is EPEVTQTPSHQVTQMGQEVILRCVPISNHLYFYWYRQILGQKVEFLVSFYNNEISEKSEIFDDQFSVERPDGSNFTLKIRSTKLEDSAMYFCASSEKVIVLAGQETQYFGPGTRLLVL.

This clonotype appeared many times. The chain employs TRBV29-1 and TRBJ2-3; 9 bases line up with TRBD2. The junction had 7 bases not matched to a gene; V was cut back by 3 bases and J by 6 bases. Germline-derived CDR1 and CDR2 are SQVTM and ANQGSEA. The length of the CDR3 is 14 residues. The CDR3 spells CSVDEAGGGDTQYF. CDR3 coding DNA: TGCAGCGTTGATGAGGCGGGAGGGGGGGATACGCAGTATTTT.

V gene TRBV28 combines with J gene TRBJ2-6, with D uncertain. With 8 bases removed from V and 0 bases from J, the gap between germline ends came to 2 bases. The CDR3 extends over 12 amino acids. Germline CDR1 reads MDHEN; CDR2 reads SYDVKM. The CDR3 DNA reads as TGTGCCAGCGGCTCTGGGGCCAACGTCCTGACTTTC. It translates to CASGSGANVLTF.